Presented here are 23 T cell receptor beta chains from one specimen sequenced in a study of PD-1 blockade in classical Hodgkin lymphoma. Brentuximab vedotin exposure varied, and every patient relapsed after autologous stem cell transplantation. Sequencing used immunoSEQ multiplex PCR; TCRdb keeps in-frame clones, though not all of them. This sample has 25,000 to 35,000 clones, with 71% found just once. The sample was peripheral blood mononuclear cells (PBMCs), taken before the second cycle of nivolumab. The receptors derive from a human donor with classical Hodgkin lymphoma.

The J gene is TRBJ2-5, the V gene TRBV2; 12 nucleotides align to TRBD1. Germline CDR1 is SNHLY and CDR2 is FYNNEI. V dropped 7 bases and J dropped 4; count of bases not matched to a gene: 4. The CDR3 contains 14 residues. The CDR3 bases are TGTGCCAGCAAAGGGACAGGGGGCCGAGAGACCCAGTACTTC. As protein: CASKGTGGRETQYF.

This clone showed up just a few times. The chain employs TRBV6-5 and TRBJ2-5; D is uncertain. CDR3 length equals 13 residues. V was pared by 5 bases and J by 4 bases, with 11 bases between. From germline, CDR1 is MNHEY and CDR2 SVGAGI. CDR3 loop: CASSDTFGETQYF. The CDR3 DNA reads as TGTGCCAGCAGTGACACCTTCGGAGAGACCCAGTACTTC.

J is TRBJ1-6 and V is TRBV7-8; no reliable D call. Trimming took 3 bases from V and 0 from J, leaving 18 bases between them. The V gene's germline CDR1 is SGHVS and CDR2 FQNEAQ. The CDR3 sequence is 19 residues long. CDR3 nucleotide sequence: TGTGCCAGCAGCTTTATGTGGGGAGGAACGAGCTCCTATAATTCACCCCTCCACTTT. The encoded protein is CASSFMWGGTSSYNSPLHF.

The CDR3 protein is CASNPVRGGRNEQFF. The CDR3 bases are TGTGCCAGCAATCCCGTAAGGGGGGGCCGAAATGAGCAGTTCTTC. The chain is built from TRBV5-6 and TRBJ2-1, with D tentatively TRBD2 (7 bases). V lost 6 bases, J lost 7 bases, and 20 bases lay in between. The CDR3 length is 15 residues. Germline assignment: CDR1 SGHDT and CDR2 YYEEEE. The full variable domain, completed using reference TRBV5-6 and TRBJ2-1, is DAGVTQSPTHLIKTRGQQVTLRCSPKSGHDTVSWYQQALGQGPQFIFQYYEEEERQRGNFPDRFSGHQFPNYSSELNVNALLLGDSALYLCASNPVRGGRNEQFFGPGTRLTVL.

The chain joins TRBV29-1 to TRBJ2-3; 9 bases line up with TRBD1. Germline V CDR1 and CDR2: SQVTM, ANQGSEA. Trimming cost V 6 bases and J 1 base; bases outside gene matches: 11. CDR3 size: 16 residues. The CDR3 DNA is TGCAGCGTGGCCGGGACAGGGAGAGACGGCACAGATACGCAGTATTTT. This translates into CSVAGTGRDGTDTQYF.

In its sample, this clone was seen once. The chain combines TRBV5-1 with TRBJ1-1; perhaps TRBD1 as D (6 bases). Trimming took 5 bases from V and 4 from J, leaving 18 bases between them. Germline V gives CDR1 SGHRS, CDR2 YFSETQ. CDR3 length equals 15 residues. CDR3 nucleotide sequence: TGCGCCAGCAGGCCTTCGGGGGCCTCCTTCACTGAAGCTTTCTTT. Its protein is CASRPSGASFTEAFF. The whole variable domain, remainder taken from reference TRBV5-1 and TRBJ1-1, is KAGVTQTPRYLIKTRGQQVTLSCSPISGHRSVSWYQQTPGQGLQFLFEYFSETQRNKGNFPGRFSGRQFSNSRSEMNVSTLELGDSALYLCASRPSGASFTEAFFGQGTRLTVV.

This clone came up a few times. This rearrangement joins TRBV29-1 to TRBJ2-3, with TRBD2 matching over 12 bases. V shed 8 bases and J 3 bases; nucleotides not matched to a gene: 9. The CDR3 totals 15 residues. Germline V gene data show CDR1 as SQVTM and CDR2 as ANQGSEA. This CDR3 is CSLRLAGVWTDTQYF. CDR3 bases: TGCAGCCTCCGACTAGCGGGGGTGTGGACAGATACGCAGTATTTT.

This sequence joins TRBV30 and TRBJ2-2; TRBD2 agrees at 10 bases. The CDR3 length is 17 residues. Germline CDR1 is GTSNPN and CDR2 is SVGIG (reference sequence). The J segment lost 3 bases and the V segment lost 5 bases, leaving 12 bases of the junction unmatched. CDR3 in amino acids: CAWYPLVAGGYTGELFF. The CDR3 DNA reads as TGTGCCTGGTATCCTCTTGTAGCGGGGGGATACACCGGGGAGCTGTTTTTT.

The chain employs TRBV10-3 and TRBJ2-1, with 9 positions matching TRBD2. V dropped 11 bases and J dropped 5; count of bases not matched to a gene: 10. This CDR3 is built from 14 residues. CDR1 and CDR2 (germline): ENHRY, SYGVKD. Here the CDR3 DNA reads TGTGCCCTCCGTAGCGGGGGCCGAAACAATGAGCAGTTCTTC. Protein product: CALRSGGRNNEQFF.

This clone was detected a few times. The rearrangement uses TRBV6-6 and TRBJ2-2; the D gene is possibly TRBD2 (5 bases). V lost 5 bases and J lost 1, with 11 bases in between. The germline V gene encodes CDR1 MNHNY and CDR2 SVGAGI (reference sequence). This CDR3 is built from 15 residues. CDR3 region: CASSPWERNTGELFF. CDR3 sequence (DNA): TGTGCCAGCAGTCCCTGGGAGCGGAACACCGGGGAGCTGTTTTTT.

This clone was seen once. This CDR3 reads CASSQPGQGYQPQHF. The CDR3, as DNA: TGCGCCAGCAGCCAACCGGGACAGGGTTATCAGCCCCAGCATTTT. J is TRBJ1-5 and V is TRBV4-1, with 9 bases aligning to TRBD1. Per the germline V gene, CDR1 is MGHRA and CDR2 is YSYEKL. Germline trimming cut 2 bases from V and 5 bases from J; bases unmatched to any gene: 4. The CDR3 totals 15 residues.

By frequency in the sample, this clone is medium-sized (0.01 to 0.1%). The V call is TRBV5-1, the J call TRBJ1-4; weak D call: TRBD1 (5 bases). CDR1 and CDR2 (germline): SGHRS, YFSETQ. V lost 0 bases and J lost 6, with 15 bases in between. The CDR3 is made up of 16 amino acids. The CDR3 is CASSLDYQGRYEKLFF. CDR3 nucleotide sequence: TGCGCCAGCAGCTTGGACTATCAGGGTCGGTATGAAAAACTGTTTTTT.

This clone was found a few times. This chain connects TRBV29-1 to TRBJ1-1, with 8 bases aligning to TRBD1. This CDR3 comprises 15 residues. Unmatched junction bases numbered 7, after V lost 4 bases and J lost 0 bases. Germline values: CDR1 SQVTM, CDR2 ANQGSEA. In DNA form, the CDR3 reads TGCAGCGTTGTGTCCGGGACAGGTATGAACACTGAAGCTTTCTTT. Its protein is CSVVSGTGMNTEAFF.

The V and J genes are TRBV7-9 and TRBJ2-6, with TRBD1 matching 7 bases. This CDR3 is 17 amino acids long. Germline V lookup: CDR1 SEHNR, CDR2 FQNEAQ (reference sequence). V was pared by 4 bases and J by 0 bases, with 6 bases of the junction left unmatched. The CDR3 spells CASSYDRDLSGANVLTF. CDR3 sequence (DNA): TGTGCCAGCAGCTACGACAGGGACCTCTCTGGGGCCAACGTCCTGACTTTC.

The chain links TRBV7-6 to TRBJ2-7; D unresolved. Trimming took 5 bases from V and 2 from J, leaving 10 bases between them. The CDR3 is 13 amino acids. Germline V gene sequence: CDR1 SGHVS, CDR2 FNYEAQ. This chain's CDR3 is CASSPSSTYEQYF. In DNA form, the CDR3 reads TGTGCCAGCAGCCCATCGTCAACCTACGAGCAGTACTTC.

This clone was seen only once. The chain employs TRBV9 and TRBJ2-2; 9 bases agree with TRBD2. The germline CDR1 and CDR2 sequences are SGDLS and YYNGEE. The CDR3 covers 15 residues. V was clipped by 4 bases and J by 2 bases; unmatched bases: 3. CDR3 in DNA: TGTGCCAGCAGCTCCCTAGCGGGAAACACCGGGGAGCTGTTTTTT. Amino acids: CASSSLAGNTGELFF.

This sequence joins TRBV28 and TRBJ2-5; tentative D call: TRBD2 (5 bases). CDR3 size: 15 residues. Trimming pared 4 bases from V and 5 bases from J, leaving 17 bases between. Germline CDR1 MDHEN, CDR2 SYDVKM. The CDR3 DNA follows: TGTGCCAGCAGTTCCGGACTCCGGAGGCTCGAGACCCAGTACTTC. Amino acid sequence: CASSSGLRRLETQYF.

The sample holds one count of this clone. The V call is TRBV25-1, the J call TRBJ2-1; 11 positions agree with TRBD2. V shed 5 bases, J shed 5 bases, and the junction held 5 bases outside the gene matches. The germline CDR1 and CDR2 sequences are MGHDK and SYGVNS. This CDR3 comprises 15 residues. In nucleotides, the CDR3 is TGTGCCAGCAGTCCCCGACTAGCGGGGAACAATGAGCAGTTCTTC. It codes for CASSPRLAGNNEQFF.

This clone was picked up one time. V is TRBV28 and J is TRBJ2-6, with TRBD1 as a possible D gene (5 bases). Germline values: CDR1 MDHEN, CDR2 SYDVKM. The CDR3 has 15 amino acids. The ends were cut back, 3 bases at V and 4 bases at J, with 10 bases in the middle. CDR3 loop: CASSFSGPGANVLTF. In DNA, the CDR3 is TGTGCCAGCAGTTTCTCAGGGCCGGGGGCCAACGTCCTGACTTTC.

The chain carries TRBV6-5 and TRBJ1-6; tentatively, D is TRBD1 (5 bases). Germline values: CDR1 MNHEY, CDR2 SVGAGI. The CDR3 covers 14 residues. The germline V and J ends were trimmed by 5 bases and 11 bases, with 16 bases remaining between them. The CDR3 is CASSNEGFSAPLHF. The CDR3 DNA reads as TGTGCCAGCAGTAACGAGGGGTTTTCTGCACCCCTCCACTTT.

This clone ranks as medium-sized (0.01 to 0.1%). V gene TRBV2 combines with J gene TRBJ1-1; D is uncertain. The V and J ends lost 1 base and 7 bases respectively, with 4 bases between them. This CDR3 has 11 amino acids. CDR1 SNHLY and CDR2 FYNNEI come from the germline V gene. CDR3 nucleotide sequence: TGTGCCAGCAGTGAAGGGGGTGAAGCTTTCTTT. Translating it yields CASSEGGEAFF.

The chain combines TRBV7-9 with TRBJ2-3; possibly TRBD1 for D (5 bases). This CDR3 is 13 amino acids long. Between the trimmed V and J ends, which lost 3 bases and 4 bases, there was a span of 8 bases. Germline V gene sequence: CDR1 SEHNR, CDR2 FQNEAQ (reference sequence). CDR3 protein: CASSFRQSDTQYF. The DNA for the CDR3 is TGTGCCAGCAGCTTTAGACAGTCAGATACGCAGTATTTT.

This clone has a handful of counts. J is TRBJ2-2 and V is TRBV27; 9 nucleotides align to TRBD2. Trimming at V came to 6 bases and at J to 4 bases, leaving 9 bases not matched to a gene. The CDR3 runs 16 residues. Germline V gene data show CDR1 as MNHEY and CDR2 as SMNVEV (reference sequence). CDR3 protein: CASSTSGGPGTGELFF. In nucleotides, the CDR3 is TGTGCCAGCAGCACCAGCGGGGGGCCGGGCACCGGGGAGCTGTTTTTT.